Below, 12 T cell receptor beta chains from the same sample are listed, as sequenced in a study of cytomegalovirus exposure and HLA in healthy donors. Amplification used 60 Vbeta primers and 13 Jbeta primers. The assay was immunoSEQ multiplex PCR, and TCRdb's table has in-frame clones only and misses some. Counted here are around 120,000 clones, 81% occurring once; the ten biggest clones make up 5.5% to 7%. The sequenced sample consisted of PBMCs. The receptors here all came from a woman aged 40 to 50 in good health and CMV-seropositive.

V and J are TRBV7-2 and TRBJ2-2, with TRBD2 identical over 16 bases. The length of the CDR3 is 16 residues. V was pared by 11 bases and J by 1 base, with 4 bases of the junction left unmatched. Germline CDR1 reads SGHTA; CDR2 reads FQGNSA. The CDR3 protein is CAAGTSGRGNTGELFF. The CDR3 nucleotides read TGTGCCGCCGGGACTAGCGGGAGGGGGAACACCGGGGAGCTGTTTTTT.

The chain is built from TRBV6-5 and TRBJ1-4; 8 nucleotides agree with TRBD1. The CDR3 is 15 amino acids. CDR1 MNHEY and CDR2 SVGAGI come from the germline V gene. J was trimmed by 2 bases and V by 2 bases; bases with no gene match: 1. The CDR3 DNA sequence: TGTGCCAGCAGTTACGACAGGGGCACTAATGAAAAACTGTTTTTT. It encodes CASSYDRGTNEKLFF.

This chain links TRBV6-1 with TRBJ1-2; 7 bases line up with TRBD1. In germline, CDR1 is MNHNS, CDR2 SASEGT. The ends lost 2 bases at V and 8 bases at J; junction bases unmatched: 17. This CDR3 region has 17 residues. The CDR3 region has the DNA TGTGCCAGCAGTGAACCGGGGGCAGGGGGACTCCCGAGGGGCTACACCTTC. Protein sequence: CASSEPGAGGLPRGYTF.

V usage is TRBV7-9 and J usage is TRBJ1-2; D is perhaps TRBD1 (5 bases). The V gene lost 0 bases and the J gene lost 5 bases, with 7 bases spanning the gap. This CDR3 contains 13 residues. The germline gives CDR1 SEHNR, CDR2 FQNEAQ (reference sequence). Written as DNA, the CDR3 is TGTGCCAGCAGCTTAGCGCAGGGTTATGGCTACACCTTC. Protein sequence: CASSLAQGYGYTF.

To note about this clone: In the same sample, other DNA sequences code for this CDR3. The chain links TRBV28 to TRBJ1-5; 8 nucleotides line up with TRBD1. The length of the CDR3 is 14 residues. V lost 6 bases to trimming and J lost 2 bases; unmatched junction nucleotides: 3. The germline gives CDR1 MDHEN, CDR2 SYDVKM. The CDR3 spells CASSPGQGNQPQHF. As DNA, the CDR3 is TGTGCCAGCAGCCCGGGACAGGGCAATCAGCCCCAGCATTTT. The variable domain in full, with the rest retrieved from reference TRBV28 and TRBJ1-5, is DVKVTQSSRYLVKRTGEKVFLECVQDMDHENMFWYRQDPGLGLRLIYFSYDVKMKEKGDIPEGYSVSREKKERFSLILESASTNQTSMYLCASSPGQGNQPQHFGDGTRLSIL.

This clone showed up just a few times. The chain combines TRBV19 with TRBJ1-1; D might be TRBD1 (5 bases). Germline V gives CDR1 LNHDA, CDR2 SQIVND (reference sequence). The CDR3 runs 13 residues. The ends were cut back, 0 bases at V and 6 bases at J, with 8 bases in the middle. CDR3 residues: CASSIDLGAEAFF. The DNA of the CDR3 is TGTGCCAGTAGTATAGACCTAGGGGCTGAAGCTTTCTTT.

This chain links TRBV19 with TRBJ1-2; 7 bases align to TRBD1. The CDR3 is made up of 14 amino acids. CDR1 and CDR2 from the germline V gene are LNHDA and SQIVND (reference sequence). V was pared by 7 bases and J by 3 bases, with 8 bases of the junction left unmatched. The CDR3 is CASTPGTADYGYTF. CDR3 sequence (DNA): TGTGCCAGTACCCCCGGGACAGCGGACTATGGCTACACCTTC.

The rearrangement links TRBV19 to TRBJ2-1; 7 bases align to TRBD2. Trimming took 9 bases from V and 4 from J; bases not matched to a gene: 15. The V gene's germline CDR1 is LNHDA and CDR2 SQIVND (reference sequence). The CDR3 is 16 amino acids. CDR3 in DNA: TGTGCCAGCAGTCTAGCGGAGATGACTACTTACAATGAGCAGTTCTTC. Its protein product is CASSLAEMTTYNEQFF.

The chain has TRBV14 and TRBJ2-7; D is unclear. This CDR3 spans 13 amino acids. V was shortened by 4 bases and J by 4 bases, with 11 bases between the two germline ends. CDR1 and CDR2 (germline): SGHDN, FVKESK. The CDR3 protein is CASSPIEFYEQYF. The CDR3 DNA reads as TGTGCCAGCAGCCCGATCGAGTTTTACGAGCAGTACTTC. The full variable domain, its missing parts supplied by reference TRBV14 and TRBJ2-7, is EAGVTQFPSHSVIEKGQTVTLRCDPISGHDNLYWYRRVMGKEIKFLLHFVKESKQDESGMPNNRFLAERTGGTYSTLKVQPAELEDSGVYFCASSPIEFYEQYFGPGTRLTVT.

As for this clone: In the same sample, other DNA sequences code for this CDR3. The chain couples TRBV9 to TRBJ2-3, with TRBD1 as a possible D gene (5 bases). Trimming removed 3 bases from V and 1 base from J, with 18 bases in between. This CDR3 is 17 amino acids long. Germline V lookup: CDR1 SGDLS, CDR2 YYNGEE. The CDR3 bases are TGTGCCAGCAGCGGATCTGGGGCGTCGGGTGGCACAGATACGCAGTATTTT. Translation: CASSGSGASGGTDTQYF.

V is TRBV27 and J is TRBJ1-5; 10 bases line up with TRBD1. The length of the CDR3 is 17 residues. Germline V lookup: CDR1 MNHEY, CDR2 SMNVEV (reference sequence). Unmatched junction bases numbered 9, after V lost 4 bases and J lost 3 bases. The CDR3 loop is CASSSLTGTGDNQPQHF. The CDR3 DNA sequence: TGTGCCAGCAGTTCATTAACTGGGACAGGGGACAATCAGCCCCAGCATTTT.

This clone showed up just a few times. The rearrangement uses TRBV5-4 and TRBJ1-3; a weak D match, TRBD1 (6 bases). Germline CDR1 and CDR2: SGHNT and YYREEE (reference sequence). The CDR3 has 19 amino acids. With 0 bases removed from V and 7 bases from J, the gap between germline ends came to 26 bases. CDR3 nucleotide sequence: TGTGCCAGCAGCTTGGCCAGCGGGGGCGGGTTTGCCGGTGCCAACACCATATATTTT. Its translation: CASSLASGGGFAGANTIYF. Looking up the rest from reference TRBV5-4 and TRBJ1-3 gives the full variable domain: ETGVTQSPTHLIKTRGQQVTLRCSSQSGHNTVSWYQQALGQGPQFIFQYYREEENGRGNFPPRFSGLQFPNYSSELNVNALELDDSALYLCASSLASGGGFAGANTIYFGEGSWLTVV.